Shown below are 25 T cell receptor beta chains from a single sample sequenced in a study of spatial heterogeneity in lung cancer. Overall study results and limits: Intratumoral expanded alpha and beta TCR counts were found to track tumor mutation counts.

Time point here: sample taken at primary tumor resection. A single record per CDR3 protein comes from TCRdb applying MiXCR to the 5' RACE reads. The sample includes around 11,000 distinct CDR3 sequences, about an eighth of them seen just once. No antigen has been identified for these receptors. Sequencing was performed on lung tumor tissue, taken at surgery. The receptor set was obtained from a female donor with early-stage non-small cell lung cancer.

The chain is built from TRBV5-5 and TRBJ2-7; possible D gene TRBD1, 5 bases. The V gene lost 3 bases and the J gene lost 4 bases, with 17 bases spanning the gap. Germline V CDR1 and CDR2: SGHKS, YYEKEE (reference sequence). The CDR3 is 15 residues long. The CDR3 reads CASSSSPPDSYEQYF. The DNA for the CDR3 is TGTGCCAGCAGCTCCTCACCCCCCGACAGTTACGAGCAGTACTTC.

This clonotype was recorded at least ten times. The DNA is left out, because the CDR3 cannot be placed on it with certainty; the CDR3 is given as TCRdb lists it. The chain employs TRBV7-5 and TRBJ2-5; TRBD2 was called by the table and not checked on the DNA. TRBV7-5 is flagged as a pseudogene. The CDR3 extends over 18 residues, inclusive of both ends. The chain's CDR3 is CISVSEARGGHDRETQYF.

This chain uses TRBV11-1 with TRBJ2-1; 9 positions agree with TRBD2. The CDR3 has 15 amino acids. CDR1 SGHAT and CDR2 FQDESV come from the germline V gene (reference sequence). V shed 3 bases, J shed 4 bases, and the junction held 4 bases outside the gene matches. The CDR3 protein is CASSFLAGQYNEQFF. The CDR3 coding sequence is TGTGCCAGCAGCTTCCTAGCGGGACAGTACAATGAGCAGTTCTTC.

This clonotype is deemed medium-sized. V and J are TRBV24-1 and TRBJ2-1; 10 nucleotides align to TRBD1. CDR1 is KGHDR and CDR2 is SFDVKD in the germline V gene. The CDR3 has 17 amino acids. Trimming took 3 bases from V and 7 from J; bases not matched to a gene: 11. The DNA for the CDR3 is TGTGCCACCAGTGATAGGGCAGGGGGACAGGGGAGGAATGAGCAGTTCTTC. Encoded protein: CATSDRAGGQGRNEQFF.

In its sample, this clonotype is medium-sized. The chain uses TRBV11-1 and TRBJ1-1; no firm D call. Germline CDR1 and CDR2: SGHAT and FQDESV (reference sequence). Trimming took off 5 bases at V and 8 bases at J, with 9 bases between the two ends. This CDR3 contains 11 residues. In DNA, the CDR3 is TGTGCCAGCAGCCCGTCAAGGGAAGCTTTCTTT. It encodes CASSPSREAFF.

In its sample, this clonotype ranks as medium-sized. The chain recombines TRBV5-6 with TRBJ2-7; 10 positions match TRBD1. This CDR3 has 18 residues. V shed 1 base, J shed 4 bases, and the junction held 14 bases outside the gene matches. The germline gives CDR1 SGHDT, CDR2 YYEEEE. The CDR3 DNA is TGTGCCAGCAGCTTGTCAACACGGAATCCGGGACAGGGGTACGAGCAGTACTTC. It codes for CASSLSTRNPGQGYEQYF. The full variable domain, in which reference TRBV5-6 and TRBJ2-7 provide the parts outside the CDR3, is DAGVTQSPTHLIKTRGQQVTLRCSPKSGHDTVSWYQQALGQGPQFIFQYYEEEERQRGNFPDRFSGHQFPNYSSELNVNALLLGDSALYLCASSLSTRNPGQGYEQYFGPGTRLTVT.

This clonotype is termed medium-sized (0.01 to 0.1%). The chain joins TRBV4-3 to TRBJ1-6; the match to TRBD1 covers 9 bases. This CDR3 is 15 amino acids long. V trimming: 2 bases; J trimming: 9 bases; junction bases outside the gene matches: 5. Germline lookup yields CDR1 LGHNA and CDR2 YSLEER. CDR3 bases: TGCGCCAGCAGCCAACGGACAGGGGTAATTTCACCCCTCCACTTT. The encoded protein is CASSQRTGVISPLHF.

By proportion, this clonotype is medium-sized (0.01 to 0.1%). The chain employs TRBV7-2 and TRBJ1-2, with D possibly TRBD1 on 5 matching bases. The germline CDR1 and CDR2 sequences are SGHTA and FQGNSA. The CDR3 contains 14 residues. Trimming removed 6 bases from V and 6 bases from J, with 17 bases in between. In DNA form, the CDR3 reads TGTGCCAGCAGTCGCACAGGCTCGGCGGATGGCTACACCTTC. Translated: CASSRTGSADGYTF. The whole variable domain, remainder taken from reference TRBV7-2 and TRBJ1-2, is GAGVSQSPSNKVTEKGKDVELRCDPISGHTALYWYRQSLGQGLEFLIYFQGNSAPDKSGLPSDRFSAERTGGSVSTLTIQRTQQEDSAVYLCASSRTGSADGYTFGSGTRLTVV.

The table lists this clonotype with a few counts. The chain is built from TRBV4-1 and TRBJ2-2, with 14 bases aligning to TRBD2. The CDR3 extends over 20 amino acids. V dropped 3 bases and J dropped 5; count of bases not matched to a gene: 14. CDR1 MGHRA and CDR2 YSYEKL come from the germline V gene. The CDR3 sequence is CASSHARGLAGGRGTGELFF. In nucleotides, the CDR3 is TGCGCCAGCAGCCATGCCCGAGGACTAGCGGGAGGCCGGGGGACCGGGGAGCTGTTTTTT.

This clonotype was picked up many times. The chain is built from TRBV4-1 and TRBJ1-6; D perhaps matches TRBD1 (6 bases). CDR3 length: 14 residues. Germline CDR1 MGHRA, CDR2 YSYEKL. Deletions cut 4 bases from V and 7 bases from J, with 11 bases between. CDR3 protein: CASSPGHWNSPLHF. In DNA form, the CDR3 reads TGCGCCAGCAGCCCGGGACACTGGAATTCACCCCTCCACTTT.

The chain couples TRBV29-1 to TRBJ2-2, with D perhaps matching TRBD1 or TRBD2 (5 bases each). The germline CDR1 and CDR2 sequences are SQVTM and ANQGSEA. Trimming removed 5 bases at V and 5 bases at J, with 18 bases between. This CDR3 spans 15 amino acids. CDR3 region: CSVMGTVKGTGELFF. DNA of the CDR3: TGCAGCGTTATGGGGACGGTTAAGGGAACCGGGGAGCTGTTTTTT.

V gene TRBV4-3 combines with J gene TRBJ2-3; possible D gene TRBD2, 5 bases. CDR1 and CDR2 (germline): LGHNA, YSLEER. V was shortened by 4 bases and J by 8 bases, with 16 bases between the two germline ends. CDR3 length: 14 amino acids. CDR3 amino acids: CASSPQDYSGTQYF. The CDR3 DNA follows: TGCGCCAGCAGCCCCCAAGACTATTCCGGTACGCAGTATTTT.

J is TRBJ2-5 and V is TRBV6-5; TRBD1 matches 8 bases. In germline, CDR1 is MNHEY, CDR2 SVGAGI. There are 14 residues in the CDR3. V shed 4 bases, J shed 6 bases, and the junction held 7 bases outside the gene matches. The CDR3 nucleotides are TGTGCCAGCAGTTCTGGGACAGGCGGGAAGACCCAGTACTTC. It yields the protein CASSSGTGGKTQYF.

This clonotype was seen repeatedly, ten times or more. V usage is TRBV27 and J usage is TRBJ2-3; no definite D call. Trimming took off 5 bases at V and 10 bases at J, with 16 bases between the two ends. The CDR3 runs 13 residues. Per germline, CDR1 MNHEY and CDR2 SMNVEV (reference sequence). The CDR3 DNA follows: TGTGCCAGCAGTACCACCTCGTTGGCGGCGCAGTATTTT. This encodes CASSTTSLAAQYF.

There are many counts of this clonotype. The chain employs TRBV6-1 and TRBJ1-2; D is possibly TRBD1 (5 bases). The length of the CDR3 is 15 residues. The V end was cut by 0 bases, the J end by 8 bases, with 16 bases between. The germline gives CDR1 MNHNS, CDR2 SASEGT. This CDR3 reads CASSEALGARYGYTF. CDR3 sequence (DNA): TGTGCCAGCAGTGAAGCTTTAGGGGCTCGTTACGGCTACACCTTC.

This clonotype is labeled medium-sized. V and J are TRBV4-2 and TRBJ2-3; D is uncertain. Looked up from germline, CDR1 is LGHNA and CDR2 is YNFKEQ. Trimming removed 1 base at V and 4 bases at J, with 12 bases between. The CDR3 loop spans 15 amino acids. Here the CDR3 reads CASSQVDIRPDTQYF. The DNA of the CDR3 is TGTGCCAGCAGCCAAGTCGACATACGCCCAGATACGCAGTATTTT.

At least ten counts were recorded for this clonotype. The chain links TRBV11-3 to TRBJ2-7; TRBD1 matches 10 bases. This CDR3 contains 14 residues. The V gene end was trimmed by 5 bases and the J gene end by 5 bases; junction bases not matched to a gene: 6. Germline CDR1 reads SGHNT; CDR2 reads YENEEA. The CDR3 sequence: CASSPGDRGHEQYF. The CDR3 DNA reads TGTGCCAGCAGCCCTGGGGACAGGGGTCACGAGCAGTACTTC.

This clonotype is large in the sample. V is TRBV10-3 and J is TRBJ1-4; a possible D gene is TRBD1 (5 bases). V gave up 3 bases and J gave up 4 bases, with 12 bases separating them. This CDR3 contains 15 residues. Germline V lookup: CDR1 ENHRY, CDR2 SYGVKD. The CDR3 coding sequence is TGTGCCATCAGTGATGTCGGGGCCTTTAATGAAAAACTGTTTTTT. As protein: CAISDVGAFNEKLFF.

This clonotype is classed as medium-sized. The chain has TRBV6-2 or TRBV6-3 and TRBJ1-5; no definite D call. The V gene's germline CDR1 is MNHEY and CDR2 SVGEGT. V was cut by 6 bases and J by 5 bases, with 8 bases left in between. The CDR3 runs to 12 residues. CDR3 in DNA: TGTGCCAGCAGGCGAACCTATCAGCCCCAGCATTTT. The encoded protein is CASRRTYQPQHF.

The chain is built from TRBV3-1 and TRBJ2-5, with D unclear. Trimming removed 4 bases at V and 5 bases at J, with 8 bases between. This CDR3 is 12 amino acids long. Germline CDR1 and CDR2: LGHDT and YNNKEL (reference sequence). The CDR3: CASSPSTETQYF. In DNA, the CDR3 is TGTGCCAGCAGCCCCTCCACGGAGACCCAGTACTTC.

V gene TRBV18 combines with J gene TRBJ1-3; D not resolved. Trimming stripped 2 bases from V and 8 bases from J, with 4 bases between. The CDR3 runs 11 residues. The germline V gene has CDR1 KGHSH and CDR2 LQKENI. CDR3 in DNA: TGTGCCAGCTCACCATGGGACACCATATATTTT. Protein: CASSPWDTIYF. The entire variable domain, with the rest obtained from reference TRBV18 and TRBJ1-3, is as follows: NAGVMQNPRHLVRRRGQEARLRCSPMKGHSHVYWYRQLPEEGLKFMVYLQKENIIDESGMPKERFSAEFPKEGPSILRIQQVVRGDSAAYFCASSPWDTIYFGEGSWLTVV.

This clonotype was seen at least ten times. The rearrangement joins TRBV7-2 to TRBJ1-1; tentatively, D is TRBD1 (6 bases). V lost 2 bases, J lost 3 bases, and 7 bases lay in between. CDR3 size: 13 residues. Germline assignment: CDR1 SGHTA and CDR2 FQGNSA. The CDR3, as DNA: TGTGCCAGCAGCTTAAACAGGGACACTGAAGCTTTCTTT. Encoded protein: CASSLNRDTEAFF. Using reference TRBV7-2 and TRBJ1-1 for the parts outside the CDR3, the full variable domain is GAGVSQSPSNKVTEKGKDVELRCDPISGHTALYWYRQSLGQGLEFLIYFQGNSAPDKSGLPSDRFSAERTGGSVSTLTIQRTQQEDSAVYLCASSLNRDTEAFFGQGTRLTVV.

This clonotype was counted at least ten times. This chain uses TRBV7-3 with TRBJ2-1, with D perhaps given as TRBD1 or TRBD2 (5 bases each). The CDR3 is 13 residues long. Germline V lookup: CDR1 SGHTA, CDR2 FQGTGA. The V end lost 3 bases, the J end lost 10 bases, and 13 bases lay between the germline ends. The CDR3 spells CASSLGEGLEQFF. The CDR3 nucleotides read TGTGCCAGCAGCTTGGGGGAAGGCCTCGAGCAGTTCTTC.

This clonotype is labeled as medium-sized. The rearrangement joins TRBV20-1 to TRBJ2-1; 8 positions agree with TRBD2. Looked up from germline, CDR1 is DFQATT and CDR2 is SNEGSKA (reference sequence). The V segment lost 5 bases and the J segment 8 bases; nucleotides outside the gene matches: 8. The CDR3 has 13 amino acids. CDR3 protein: CSASSGGGYEQFF. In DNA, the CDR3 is TGCAGTGCTTCAAGCGGGGGCGGTTATGAGCAGTTCTTC.

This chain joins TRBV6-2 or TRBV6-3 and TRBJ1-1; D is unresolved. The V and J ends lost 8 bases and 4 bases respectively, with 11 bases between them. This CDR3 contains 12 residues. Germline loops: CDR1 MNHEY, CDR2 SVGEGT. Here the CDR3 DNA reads TGTGCCAGCGAAGATCGGGGCACTGAAGCTTTCTTT. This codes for CASEDRGTEAFF.